Listed below are T cell receptor beta chains from one sample, sequenced in a study of cytomegalovirus exposure and HLA in healthy donors. The data were produced by immunoSEQ multiplex PCR, yet TCRdb's version contains in-frame clones alone and is incomplete. The table has around 130,000 clones, about two thirds seen once; the top ten hold about 2.4%. Sequenced: PBMCs. These receptors came from a woman aged 55-70 years in good health and CMV-seropositive. Each CDR3 is given with its conserved first and last residue. Only some rows state a clone size, as once, few, many or a class for expanded clones.

length	size	J	V	CDR3
15	-	TRBJ1-1	TRBV4-1	CASSPLQGATTEAFF
14	-	TRBJ1-3	TRBV7-9	CASSSPRSGNTIYF
15	-	TRBJ1-1	TRBV4-2	CASSPGGRRGTEAFF
17	-	TRBJ1-5	TRBV2	CASSEGQGGTSNQPQHF
16	-	TRBJ1-2	TRBV5-1	CASSLELGTGYDGYTF
11	-	TRBJ1-2	TRBV27	CASGQGFGYTF
16	-	TRBJ1-6	TRBV6-5	CASSSPAGGHNSPLHF
17	once	TRBJ1-2	TRBV7-2	CASSLQGSGAGFYGYTF
11	-	TRBJ2-1	TRBV5-1	CASRGKYEQFF
16	few	TRBJ1-3	TRBV6-5	CASSYTLQGTGNTIYF
15	few	TRBJ1-5	TRBV5-1	CASRLSEGNNQPQHF
13	-	TRBJ2-2	TRBV18	CASSPRRTGELFF
11	once	TRBJ2-2	TRBV20-1	CSARKGAELFF
15	once	TRBJ1-5	TRBV6-1	CASSEQGAGNQPQHF
15	-	TRBJ2-1	TRBV6-1	CASSVLASGYNEQFF
12	-	TRBJ2-5	TRBV29-1	CSVGRNQETQYF
15	-	TRBJ2-7	TRBV7-2	CASSLRTGRTDEQYF
14	-	TRBJ1-5	TRBV21-1	CASSAGQHNQPQHF
17	few	TRBJ2-7	TRBV28	CASSLILSGQGGDEQYF
13	-	TRBJ1-2	TRBV18	CASSPSQERGYTF
14	-	TRBJ2-1	TRBV18	CASSPMGGRDEQFF
13	-	TRBJ2-4	TRBV6-5	CASRGQGENIQYF
13	-	TRBJ1-2	TRBV6-5	CASRSQGRWGYTF
18	-	TRBJ2-4	TRBV7-8	CASSRPTLLAGGENIQYF
15	few	TRBJ2-6	TRBV7-3	CASSFGGDGANVLTF
14	-	TRBJ2-1	TRBV4-1	CASSQSTGGNEQFF
15	few	TRBJ2-3	TRBV27	CASSLKKGGTDTQYF
15	-	TRBJ2-2	TRBV9	CASSPGTSFAGELFF
15	-	TRBJ1-4	TRBV7-2	CASSSRRARDEKLFF
14	-	TRBJ2-2	TRBV15	CATSREEVTGELFF
12	-	TRBJ1-2	TRBV19	CASSNLPYGYTF
13	-	TRBJ2-7	TRBV5-1	CASSPWDSYEQYF